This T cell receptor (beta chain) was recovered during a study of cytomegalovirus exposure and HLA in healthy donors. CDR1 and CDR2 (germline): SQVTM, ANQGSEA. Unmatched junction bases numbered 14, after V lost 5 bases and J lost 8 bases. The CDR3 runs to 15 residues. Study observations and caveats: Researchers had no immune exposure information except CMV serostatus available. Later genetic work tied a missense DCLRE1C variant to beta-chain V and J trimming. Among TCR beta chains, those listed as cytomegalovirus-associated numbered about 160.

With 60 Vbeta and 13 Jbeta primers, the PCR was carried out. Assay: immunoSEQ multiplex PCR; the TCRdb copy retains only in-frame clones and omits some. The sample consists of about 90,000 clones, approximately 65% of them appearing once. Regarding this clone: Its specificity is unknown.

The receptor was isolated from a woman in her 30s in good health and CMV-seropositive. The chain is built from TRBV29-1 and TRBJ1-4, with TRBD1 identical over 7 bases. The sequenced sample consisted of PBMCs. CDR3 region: CSVSPLTGATEKLFF. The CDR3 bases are TGCAGCGTTAGTCCCTTAACAGGGGCTACCGAAAAACTGTTTTTT.